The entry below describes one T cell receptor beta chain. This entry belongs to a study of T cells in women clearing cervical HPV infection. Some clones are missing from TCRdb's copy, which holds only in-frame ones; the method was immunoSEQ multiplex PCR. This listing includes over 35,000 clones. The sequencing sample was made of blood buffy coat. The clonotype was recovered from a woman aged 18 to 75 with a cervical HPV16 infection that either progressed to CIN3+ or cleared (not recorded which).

The CDR3 bases that were read are TGCAGCGTTGCTCCCTTCAGCGCTAGCACAGATACG. Translating it yields CSVAPFSASTDT. From start to end, the CDR3 is CSVAPFSASTDTQYF. V and J are TRBV29-1 and TRBJ2-3; D gene unclear. The read ends 3 residues shy of where the CDR3 ends; the end is completed using the germline J gene. Germline CDR1 SQVTM, CDR2 ANQGSEA. The V end was cut by 4 bases, the J end by 0 bases, with 14 bases between. This CDR3 region has 15 residues.